This T cell receptor beta chain was sequenced in a study of Ad26.COV2.S vaccination and SARS-CoV-2 variants. This clone was observed once. The sample's treatment: roughly 18 received Ad26.COV2.S at low or high dose, single or two shots; roughly five received placebo; per-sample allocation not given. On day 63 after the first injection, vaccine and placebo recipients gave samples. Generated by immunoSEQ multiplex PCR, the TCRdb table keeps only in-frame clones and is missing some. The table lists a few hundred thousand clones, more than 75% of them singletons. This receptor was taken from a person between 18 and 60 years old who received the Ad26.COV2.S COVID-19 vaccine or a placebo. The starting material was peripheral blood, obtained in a trial of Ad26.COV2.S vaccine versus placebo.

CDR3 loop: CASSPGTGGFDEQFF. The CDR3 DNA follows: TGTGCCAGCAGCCCCGGGACAGGGGGTTTCGATGAGCAGTTCTTC. This rearrangement joins TRBV6-5 to TRBJ2-1; 11 bases line up with TRBD1. J gave up 8 bases and V 6 bases, and 9 bases lay outside the gene matches. The CDR3 covers 15 residues. The germline V gene encodes CDR1 MNHEY and CDR2 SVGAGI.